Listed here are 29 T cell receptor beta chains from one sample, sequenced in a study of somatic mutations in cytotoxic T cells in rheumatoid arthritis. Some clones are missing from TCRdb's copy, which holds only in-frame ones; the method was immunoSEQ multiplex PCR. The profile shows tens of thousands of clones, 65% to 85% of them singletons. The sequencing input was CD8+ T cells sorted from blood. The source of these receptors is an adult with rheumatoid arthritis.

The table lists this clone with a few counts. This chain joins TRBV6-1 and TRBJ1-2; weak D call: TRBD1 (5 bases). Trimming cost V 3 bases and J 3 bases, with 14 bases left between them. The germline V gene encodes CDR1 MNHNS and CDR2 SASEGT. The CDR3 has 15 amino acids. The CDR3 loop reads CASSEYGDGYYGYTF. CDR3 DNA: TGTGCCAGCAGTGAGTATGGGGACGGATACTATGGCTACACCTTC.

This chain uses TRBV7-8 with TRBJ2-7, with a possible D match to TRBD1 (6 bases). The CDR3 is 14 residues long. With 6 bases removed from V and 0 bases from J, the gap between germline ends came to 12 bases. Germline values: CDR1 SGHVS, CDR2 FQNEAQ. CDR3 in DNA: TGTGCCAGCAGTCGGACAGCAAGCTCCTACGAGCAGTACTTC. Translating gives CASSRTASSYEQYF.

This chain connects TRBV5-5 to TRBJ2-7; D is possibly TRBD1 (6 bases). V was pared by 2 bases and J by 2 bases, with 20 bases between. Looked up from germline, CDR1 is SGHKS and CDR2 is YYEKEE (reference sequence). The CDR3 loop spans 17 amino acids. The CDR3 DNA sequence: TGTGCCAGCAGCTTAAGTTATTCAGGGGTACTGACCTACGAGCAGTACTTC. Protein product: CASSLSYSGVLTYEQYF.

The chain recombines TRBV2 with TRBJ2-5; 7 nucleotides match TRBD1. Unmatched junction bases numbered 13, after V lost 1 base and J lost 5 bases. The length of the CDR3 is 17 residues. Germline loops: CDR1 SNHLY, CDR2 FYNNEI. This CDR3 is CASSEDAVQGTRETQYF. The CDR3 nucleotides are TGTGCCAGCAGTGAAGACGCCGTACAGGGGACCAGGGAGACCCAGTACTTC.

The chain has TRBV4-1 and TRBJ2-7, with D uncertain. The CDR3 covers 13 residues. V was pared by 1 base and J by 5 bases, with 9 bases between. CDR1 MGHRA and CDR2 YSYEKL come from the germline V gene. The CDR3 here is CASSQGWQNEQYF. In DNA form, the CDR3 reads TGCGCCAGCAGCCAAGGTTGGCAGAACGAGCAGTACTTC.

The V and J genes are TRBV4-2 and TRBJ1-5, with 7 bases that match TRBD1. V dropped 0 bases and J dropped 6; count of bases not matched to a gene: 5. CDR3 length: 15 residues. Germline V lookup: CDR1 LGHNA, CDR2 YNFKEQ. The CDR3 reads CASSQDDRDGQPQHF. The CDR3 DNA follows: TGTGCCAGCAGCCAAGACGACAGGGACGGTCAGCCCCAGCATTTT.

The chain carries TRBV9 and TRBJ2-3; TRBD2 aligns across 9 bases. V dropped 4 bases and J dropped 1; count of bases not matched to a gene: 7. CDR3 length: 16 residues. Germline CDR1 SGDLS, CDR2 YYNGEE. In DNA, the CDR3 is TGTGCCAGCAGCCCCCGGGGCGGGGGGGGCACAGATACGCAGTATTTT. It specifies CASSPRGGGGTDTQYF.

This clone was seen only a few times. This rearrangement joins TRBV9 to TRBJ1-1; 8 bases are a match to TRBD1. Germline-derived CDR1 and CDR2 are SGDLS and YYNGEE. The CDR3 consists of 16 residues. Unmatched junction bases numbered 11, after V lost 3 bases and J lost 4 bases. CDR3 sequence: CASSAGQGWGATEAFF. CDR3 sequence (DNA): TGTGCCAGCAGCGCAGGACAGGGCTGGGGGGCCACTGAAGCTTTCTTT.

This clone was observed a single time. This CDR3 reads CASSQVSAGEETQYF. CDR3 coding DNA: TGTGCCAGCAGCCAAGTATCGGCGGGGGAAGAGACCCAGTACTTC. The V call is TRBV4-2, the J call TRBJ2-5; 7 nucleotides agree with TRBD2. CDR3 length: 15 residues. V was clipped by 1 base and J by 3 bases; unmatched bases: 5. Germline V gene data show CDR1 as LGHNA and CDR2 as YNFKEQ.

CDR3 nucleotides: TGTGCCAGCAGCTTGGGGGCAGAGACAGATACGCAGTATTTT. This gives the protein CASSLGAETDTQYF. The genes are TRBV7-6 and TRBJ2-3, with a tentative D call TRBD1 (6 bases). The V end lost 3 bases, the J end lost 3 bases, and 10 bases lay between the germline ends. The length of the CDR3 is 14 residues. CDR1 and CDR2 from the germline V gene are SGHVS and FNYEAQ.

On this clone: A read error may account for a junction end that differs from germline. This chain joins TRBV7-9 and TRBJ1-2; TRBD1 matches 9 bases. Germline loops: CDR1 SEHNR, CDR2 FQNEAQ (reference sequence). The CDR3 runs 12 residues. In nucleotides, the CDR3 is TGTGCCAGCAGCTTAGCGGGACAGGGTATTCACTTC. It encodes CASSLAGQGIHF.

V is TRBV10-3 and J is TRBJ2-7, with TRBD2 identical over 9 bases. The V gene's germline CDR1 is ENHRY and CDR2 SYGVKD. Trimming cost V 0 bases and J 4 bases; bases outside gene matches: 4. The CDR3 spans 15 residues. The CDR3 here is CAISESAGGGYEQYF. The CDR3 DNA is TGTGCCATCAGTGAGTCGGCGGGAGGGGGGTACGAGCAGTACTTC.

This clone was counted a few times. The chain joins TRBV4-1 to TRBJ2-7; D might be TRBD2 (6 bases). Trimming took 0 bases from V and 0 from J, leaving 12 bases between them. The CDR3 extends over 16 amino acids. Germline CDR1 reads MGHRA; CDR2 reads YSYEKL. DNA of the CDR3: TGCGCCAGCAGCCAAGATGAGGAGGGGATCTCCTACGAGCAGTACTTC. Translated: CASSQDEEGISYEQYF.

V usage is TRBV30 and J usage is TRBJ1-2, with D possibly matching TRBD1 (5 bases). The V and J ends lost 7 bases and 6 bases respectively, with 12 bases between them. In germline, CDR1 is GTSNPN, CDR2 SVGIG (reference sequence). The CDR3 sequence is 11 residues long. CDR3 in DNA: TGTGCCTCCTCAGGGACCCATGGCTACACCTTC. It specifies CASSGTHGYTF. The full variable domain, in which reference TRBV30 and TRBJ1-2 provide the parts outside the CDR3, is SQTIHQWPATLVQPVGSPLSLECTVEGTSNPNLYWYRQAAGRGLQLLFYSVGIGQISSEVPQNLSASRPQDRQFILSSKKLLLSDSGFYLCASSGTHGYTFGSGTRLTVV.

The rearrangement links TRBV25-1 to TRBJ1-1; D not resolved. The CDR3 length is 13 residues. With 3 bases removed from V and 5 bases from J, the gap between germline ends came to 10 bases. Germline values: CDR1 MGHDK, CDR2 SYGVNS. CDR3 coding DNA: TGTGCCAGCAGTGAGGGCGTCGGGACTGAAGCTTTCTTT. The encoded protein is CASSEGVGTEAFF.

The V gene is TRBV4-1, the J gene TRBJ2-1; 7 positions match TRBD2. Germline V CDR1 and CDR2: MGHRA, YSYEKL. The junction had 4 bases not matched to a gene; V was cut back by 6 bases and J by 5 bases. The CDR3 runs 13 residues. CDR3 sequence (DNA): TGCGCCAGCAGGGGGGAGGGTCACAATGAGCAGTTCTTC. Translation gives CASRGEGHNEQFF.

In this sample, this clone turned up a few times. This chain links TRBV7-9 with TRBJ2-7; D may be TRBD1 (6 bases). Germline CDR1 is SEHNR and CDR2 is FQNEAQ (reference sequence). This CDR3 is 12 amino acids long. V dropped 5 bases and J dropped 5 bases, with 10 bases sitting between them. CDR3 bases: TGTGCCAGCAGCGTACAGGGTGACGAGCAGTACTTC. This translates into CASSVQGDEQYF.

V and J are TRBV11-1 and TRBJ1-1; the match to TRBD1 covers 10 bases. The CDR3 totals 16 residues. Germline V CDR1 and CDR2: SGHAT, FQDESV (reference sequence). Trimming at V came to 3 bases and at J to 5 bases, leaving 9 bases not matched to a gene. The CDR3 DNA reads as TGTGCCAGCAGCTTGATAAAGGGACAGGGGAGTACTGAAGCTTTCTTT. Translated: CASSLIKGQGSTEAFF.

The chain recombines TRBV4-2 with TRBJ2-3, with 16 nucleotides matching TRBD2. CDR1 is LGHNA, CDR2 YNFKEQ, per germline. This CDR3 has 18 residues. Unmatched junction bases numbered 10, after V lost 6 bases and J lost 4 bases. The CDR3 sequence is CASSSAGTSGGEADTQYF. The CDR3 DNA is TGTGCCAGCAGTTCTGCTGGGACTAGCGGGGGGGAGGCAGATACGCAGTATTTT.

This clone was seen only a few times. The chain uses TRBV27 and TRBJ1-1; tentative D call: TRBD1 (6 bases). Germline-derived CDR1 and CDR2 are MNHEY and SMNVEV (reference sequence). V lost 4 bases, J lost 0 bases, and 6 bases lay in between. The CDR3 covers 13 residues. The CDR3: CASSWTVNTEAFF. For the CDR3, the DNA is TGTGCCAGCAGTTGGACAGTGAACACTGAAGCTTTCTTT.

CDR3 sequence (DNA): TGTGCCAGCAGCCTCCAATATAATAGCAATCAGCCCCAGCATTTT. Translation gives CASSLQYNSNQPQHF. The chain employs TRBV7-8 and TRBJ1-5; D call uncertain. V lost 5 bases to trimming and J lost 0 bases, with 11 bases between them. There are 15 residues in the CDR3. Germline loops: CDR1 SGHVS, CDR2 FQNEAQ.

In its sample, this clone was seen once. The gene calls are TRBV4-1 and TRBJ2-3, with D possibly TRBD2 on 6 matching bases. Between the trimmed V and J ends, which lost 1 base and 2 bases, there was a span of 10 bases. The length of the CDR3 is 15 residues. Looked up from germline, CDR1 is MGHRA and CDR2 is YSYEKL. CDR3 DNA: TGCGCCAGCAGCCAAGGGCGGAGGGTCACAGATACGCAGTATTTT. This gives the protein CASSQGRRVTDTQYF.

The chain uses TRBV5-6 and TRBJ2-5; 7 positions agree with TRBD1. The germline gives CDR1 SGHDT, CDR2 YYEEEE. The J segment lost 2 bases and the V segment lost 3 bases, leaving 4 bases of the junction unmatched. This CDR3 region has 14 residues. The CDR3 spells CASSWDSSQETQYF. The CDR3 DNA follows: TGTGCCAGCAGCTGGGACAGCTCACAAGAGACCCAGTACTTC.

The J gene is TRBJ2-7, the V gene TRBV27; perhaps D is TRBD1 or TRBD2 (6 bases each). V was clipped by 7 bases and J by 4 bases, with 17 bases between them. Germline V gene data show CDR1 as MNHEY and CDR2 as SMNVEV (reference sequence). This CDR3 has 14 residues. As DNA, the CDR3 is TGTGCCAGCACCCTTGGGGGGCTGTGGTACGAGCAGTACTTC. Translation gives CASTLGGLWYEQYF.

V gene TRBV2 combines with J gene TRBJ1-1; possibly TRBD1 for D (6 bases). Trimming pared 7 bases from V and 1 base from J, leaving 10 bases between. CDR3 length equals 13 residues. From germline, CDR1 is SNHLY and CDR2 FYNNEI. The CDR3 DNA reads TGTGCCAGCATTCAACAGGGGAACACTGAAGCTTTCTTT. Its translation: CASIQQGNTEAFF. Using reference TRBV2 and TRBJ1-1 for the parts outside the CDR3, the full variable domain is EPEVTQTPSHQVTQMGQEVILRCVPISNHLYFYWYRQILGQKVEFLVSFYNNEISEKSEIFDDQFSVERPDGSNFTLKIRSTKLEDSAMYFCASIQQGNTEAFFGQGTRLTVV.

This clone has just a few counts. The rearrangement joins TRBV7-9 to TRBJ1-6, with 7 bases that match TRBD1. The length of the CDR3 is 14 residues. Looked up from germline, CDR1 is SEHNR and CDR2 is FQNEAQ (reference sequence). Trimming cost V 5 bases and J 9 bases; bases outside gene matches: 7. The CDR3 coding sequence is TGTGCCAGCAGCCGGGACGGGGACAGTTCACCCCTCCACTTT. Translated, it gives CASSRDGDSSPLHF.

The CDR3 DNA is TGTGCCAGCAGCGGAACTAGCGGGGGCTCACACGGGGAGCTGTTTTTT. Protein: CASSGTSGGSHGELFF. The chain has TRBV7-9 and TRBJ2-2; 11 bases line up with TRBD2. The ends lost 5 bases at V and 7 bases at J; junction bases unmatched: 9. Germline V lookup: CDR1 SEHNR, CDR2 FQNEAQ (reference sequence). The CDR3 totals 16 residues.

The chain recombines TRBV27 with TRBJ2-7; D is unresolved. Trimming took off 2 bases at V and 4 bases at J, with 12 bases between the two ends. The CDR3 runs to 14 residues. The germline V gene encodes CDR1 MNHEY and CDR2 SMNVEV (reference sequence). As DNA, the CDR3 is TGTGCCAGCAGTTTAACAGTCAAACCTTACGAGCAGTACTTC. Its translation: CASSLTVKPYEQYF.

The chain employs TRBV5-6 and TRBJ2-5; no clear D gene. V lost 1 base and J lost 5, with 6 bases in between. CDR1 and CDR2 (germline): SGHDT, YYEEEE. This CDR3 region has 12 residues. The CDR3: CASSLHGETQYF. The CDR3 DNA is TGTGCCAGCAGCTTGCACGGGGAGACCCAGTACTTC.